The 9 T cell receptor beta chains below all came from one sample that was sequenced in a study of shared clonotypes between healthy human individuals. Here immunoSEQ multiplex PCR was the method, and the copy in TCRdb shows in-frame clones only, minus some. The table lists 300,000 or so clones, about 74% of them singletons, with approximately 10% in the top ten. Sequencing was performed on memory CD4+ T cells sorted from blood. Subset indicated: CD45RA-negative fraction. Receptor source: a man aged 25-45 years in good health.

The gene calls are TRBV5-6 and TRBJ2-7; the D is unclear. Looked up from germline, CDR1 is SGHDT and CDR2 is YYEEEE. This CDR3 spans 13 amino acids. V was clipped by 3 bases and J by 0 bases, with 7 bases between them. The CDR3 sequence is CASSSRSSYEQYF. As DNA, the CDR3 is TGTGCCAGCAGCTCACGATCCTCCTACGAGCAGTACTTC.

For the CDR3, the DNA is TGTGCCAGCAGTGCGACCGGGGGGAGGCCCTCTTCCTACAATGAGCAGTTCTTC. Amino acids: CASSATGGRPSSYNEQFF. The V gene is TRBV25-1, the J gene TRBJ2-1, with 7 bases matching TRBD2. The CDR3 extends over 18 amino acids. From germline, CDR1 is MGHDK and CDR2 SYGVNS. V gave up 4 bases and J gave up 1 base; unmatched junction bases: 13.

CDR3 nucleotides: TGTGCCAGTAGTGTTGGTACCGGGGAGCTGTTTTTT. Protein product: CASSVGTGELFF. The chain employs TRBV19 and TRBJ2-2; no clear D gene. The length of the CDR3 is 12 residues. V gave up 5 bases and J gave up 5 bases, with 6 bases separating them. Looked up from germline, CDR1 is LNHDA and CDR2 is SQIVND (reference sequence).

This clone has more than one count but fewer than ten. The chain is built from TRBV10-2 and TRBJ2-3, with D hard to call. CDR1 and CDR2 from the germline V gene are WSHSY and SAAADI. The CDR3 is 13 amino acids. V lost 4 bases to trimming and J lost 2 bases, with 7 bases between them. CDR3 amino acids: CASSARNTDTQYF. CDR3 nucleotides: TGCGCCAGCAGTGCTAGAAACACAGATACGCAGTATTTT.

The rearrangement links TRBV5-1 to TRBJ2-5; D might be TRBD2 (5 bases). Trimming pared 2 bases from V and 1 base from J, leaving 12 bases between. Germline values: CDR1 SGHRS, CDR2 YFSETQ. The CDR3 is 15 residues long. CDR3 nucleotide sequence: TGCGCCAGCAGCTTATTAGCGAAAACCCAAGAGACCCAGTACTTC. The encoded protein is CASSLLAKTQETQYF.

CDR3 DNA sequence: TGTGCCAGCTCACCTATCGGGGGAAGAAACACCGGGGAGCTGTTTTTT. Translation gives CASSPIGGRNTGELFF. This chain links TRBV18 with TRBJ2-2, with D perhaps matching TRBD2 (6 bases). The germline V and J ends were trimmed by 3 bases and 2 bases, with 13 bases remaining between them. The CDR3 spans 16 residues. Looked up from germline, CDR1 is KGHSH and CDR2 is LQKENI.

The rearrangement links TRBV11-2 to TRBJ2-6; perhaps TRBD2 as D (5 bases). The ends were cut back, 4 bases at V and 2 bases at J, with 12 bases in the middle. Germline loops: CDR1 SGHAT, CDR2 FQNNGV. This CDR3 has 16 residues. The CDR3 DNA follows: TGTGCCAGCAGCTCCCAGGTGAGGGCTGGGGCCAACGTCCTGACTTTC. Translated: CASSSQVRAGANVLTF.

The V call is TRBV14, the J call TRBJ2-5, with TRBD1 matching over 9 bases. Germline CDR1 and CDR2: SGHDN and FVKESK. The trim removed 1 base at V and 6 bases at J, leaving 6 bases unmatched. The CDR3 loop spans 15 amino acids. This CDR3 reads CASSQAGTGPKTQYF. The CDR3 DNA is TGTGCCAGCAGCCAAGCCGGGACAGGGCCTAAGACCCAGTACTTC.

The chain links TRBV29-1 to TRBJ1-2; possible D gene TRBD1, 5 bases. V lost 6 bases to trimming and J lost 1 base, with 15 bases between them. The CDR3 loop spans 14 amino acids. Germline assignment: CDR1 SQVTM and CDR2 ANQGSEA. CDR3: CSVHPDSLNYGYTF. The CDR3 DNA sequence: TGCAGCGTGCACCCCGACAGTCTTAACTATGGCTACACCTTC.